This T cell receptor beta chain stems from a study of blood T cell repertoires in COVID-19. Clones were sequenced by immunoSEQ multiplex PCR, and TCRdb holds only the in-frame ones, with some missing. This sample carries about 30,000 clones, roughly 85% of them seen once, and the ten largest clones take about 9.6%. This CDR3 contains 12 residues. CDR1 is SEHNR, CDR2 FQNEAQ, per germline (reference sequence). The V and J ends lost 0 bases and 11 bases respectively, with 10 bases between them. The chain uses TRBV7-9 and TRBJ1-1; D is unclear. The TCR comes from a man older than 75 with active COVID-19. The sequencing sample was made of peripheral blood. CDR3 in DNA: TGTGCCAGCAGCTTAGCTCGGCAGGTGGCTTTCTTT. Its translation: CASSLARQVAFF.